Only one count was recorded for the clone carrying this TCR beta chain. After removal of 3 bases from V and 7 bases from J, the junction contained 4 bases not matched to a gene. Germline CDR1 KGHSY, CDR2 FQNENV. The CDR3 consists of 16 residues. The source of the sample is a study of blood T cell repertoires in COVID-19. Libraries were prepared by immunoSEQ multiplex PCR; TCRdb keeps only in-frame clonotypes and omits some of them. The sample shows roughly 200,000 clones, around 90% of them seen only once. The clonotype originates from a man between 45 and 60 years old with acute or convalescent COVID-19. The V call is TRBV16, the J call TRBJ1-6, with 12 bases fitting TRBD1. The sample was peripheral blood. The CDR3 DNA reads as TGTGCCAGCAGCCAGTGGGACAGGGGGCGGAATTCACCCCTCCACTTT. Protein product: CASSQWDRGRNSPLHF. The whole variable domain, remainder taken from reference TRBV16 and TRBJ1-6, is GEEVAQTPKHLVRGEGQKAKLYCAPIKGHSYVFWYQQVLKNEFKFLISFQNENVFDETGMPKERFSAKCLPNSPCSLEIQATKLEDSAVYFCASSQWDRGRNSPLHFGNGTRLTVT.